This TCR beta chain was captured by sequencing in a study of read filtering for tumor transcriptome and immune sequencing. Looking at the study overall: R-ISS stage counts were fewer than ten for I, about 16 for II, 6 or 7 for III.

This clonotype has a count of ten or more. Germline V gives CDR1 SQVTM, CDR2 ANQGSEA. The CDR3 totals 13 residues. V lost 7 bases and J 4 bases, leaving 11 bases between the germline ends. The library was built from about 0.4 ug RNA with molecular barcoded adaptors for alpha/delta and beta/gamma chains. TCRdb called the reads again in MiXCR, with one record for every CDR3 protein. Here the sample spans some 140,000 distinct CDR3 sequences, over 10% being singletons. The clonotype comes from a donor aged 40 or older with multiple myeloma. The sequenced material came from a population of CD138-negative cells sorted from bone marrow. The V and J genes are TRBV29-1 and TRBJ2-6; D is unclear. CDR3 in DNA: TGCAGCGCTCTAGGTCCGGGGGCCAACGTCCTGACTTTC. Its protein product is CSALGPGANVLTF.